One and the same sample provided the 9 T cell receptor beta chains below, sequenced in a study of cytomegalovirus exposure and HLA in healthy donors (TCRdb year 2017). Library preparation employed the immunoSEQ multiplex PCR assay. For the multiplex PCR, a mixture combining 60 forward primers for TCR Vbeta segments and 13 reverse primers for TCR Jbeta segments was used. TCRdb provides this immuneACCESS table in a form limited to in-frame rearrangements. Some clones are lacking; in checked studies, under half of them reflect an unresolved V gene, and why the rest are absent is not known. For this sample the table gives roughly 160,000 clones, of which 75% to 90% were detected only once. 0.95% to 1.5% of the sample lies in the top ten. The sequenced material came from PBMCs. All receptors derive from a boy aged 2-9 years in good health and CMV-seronegative.

The CDR3 sequence is CASSQDRAGAGTDTQYF. CDR3 coding DNA: TGCGCCAGCAGCCAAGATCGGGCGGGGGCCGGCACAGATACGCAGTATTTT. V and J are TRBV4-3 and TRBJ2-3; D perhaps matches TRBD2 (7 bases). The CDR3 spans 17 residues. From germline, CDR1 is LGHNA and CDR2 YSLEER. Trimming shortened V by 0 bases and J by 1 base, and 14 bases separated the two germline ends.

V and J are TRBV6-6 and TRBJ2-1, with 11 bases identical to TRBD2. CDR1 MNHNY and CDR2 SVGAGI come from the germline V gene (reference sequence). There are 14 residues in the CDR3. V lost 7 bases and J lost 7; bases outside the gene matches: 6. The CDR3 coding sequence is TGTGCCAGCAAGCTAGCGGGGGGAGATAATGAGCAGTTCTTC. Residues: CASKLAGGDNEQFF.

This chain links TRBV4-2 with TRBJ2-3, with no clear D. Between the trimmed V and J ends, which lost 0 bases and 1 base, there was a span of 11 bases. Germline loops: CDR1 LGHNA, CDR2 YNFKEQ. The CDR3 covers 16 residues. The CDR3 protein is CASSQEARHRTDTQYF. In DNA form, the CDR3 reads TGTGCCAGCAGCCAAGAGGCTCGTCACCGCACAGATACGCAGTATTTT.

This chain joins TRBV5-1 and TRBJ2-2; 10 bases agree with TRBD2. The germline CDR1 and CDR2 sequences are SGHRS and YFSETQ. Trimming removed 4 bases from V and 5 bases from J; junction bases left unmatched: 8. The CDR3 loop spans 16 amino acids. CDR3 amino acids: CASSLGGLAITGELFF. In DNA form, the CDR3 reads TGCGCCAGCAGCCTGGGGGGACTAGCGATTACCGGGGAGCTGTTTTTT.

J is TRBJ1-1 and V is TRBV7-9; D not resolved. From germline, CDR1 is SEHNR and CDR2 FQNEAQ (reference sequence). V was clipped by 5 bases and J by 2 bases, with 12 bases between them. The CDR3 is 14 residues long. The CDR3 region is CASSLGGSNTEAFF. CDR3 nucleotide sequence: TGTGCCAGCAGCCTGGGAGGATCAAACACTGAAGCTTTCTTT.

The chain links TRBV4-3 to TRBJ1-6; TRBD1 matches at 7 bases. This CDR3 has 15 residues. J was trimmed by 5 bases and V by 1 base; bases with no gene match: 2. Germline lookup yields CDR1 LGHNA and CDR2 YSLEER. CDR3 DNA sequence: TGCGCCAGCAGCCAAGGGACAGGTGATAATTCACCCCTCCACTTT. This translates into CASSQGTGDNSPLHF.

This clone was picked up one time. This chain uses TRBV4-3 with TRBJ2-7, with TRBD2 identical over 14 bases. This CDR3 is 18 amino acids long. With V trimmed by 4 bases and J by 5 bases, 13 bases remained unmatched. Per the germline V gene, CDR1 is LGHNA and CDR2 is YSLEER. The CDR3 region is CASSPGTSGSWEENEQYF. CDR3 nucleotides: TGCGCCAGCAGCCCAGGGACTAGCGGGAGTTGGGAGGAAAACGAGCAGTACTTC.

The chain links TRBV13 to TRBJ2-1, with 14 bases lining up with TRBD2. Looked up from germline, CDR1 is PRHDT and CDR2 is FYEKMQ (reference sequence). J gave up 6 bases and V 5 bases, and 6 bases lay outside the gene matches. There are 16 residues in the CDR3. The CDR3 reads CASSDGTSGSSNEQFF. The CDR3 bases are TGTGCCAGCAGCGACGGGACTAGCGGGAGCAGCAATGAGCAGTTCTTC.

This clone was seen more than once but under ten times. This chain connects TRBV19 to TRBJ2-7; 8 bases align to TRBD2. From germline, CDR1 is LNHDA and CDR2 SQIVND (reference sequence). This CDR3 has 14 amino acids. Losses at the gene ends were 5 bases for V and 3 bases for J; bases not matched to a gene: 6. The CDR3 DNA reads as TGTGCCAGTAGTCCGGTAGCGGGGTTCTACGAGCAGTACTTC. It yields the protein CASSPVAGFYEQYF. Supplemented by reference TRBV19 and TRBJ2-7, the full variable domain reads DGGITQSPKYLFRKEGQNVTLSCEQNLNHDAMYWYRQDPGQGLRLIYYSQIVNDFQKGDIAEGYSVSREKKESFPLTVTSAQKNPTAFYLCASSPVAGFYEQYFGPGTRLTVT.